The 8 T cell receptor beta chains below all came from one sample that was sequenced in a study of T-cell memory formation after mild COVID-19. MiXCR, applied by TCRdb to the 5' RACE reads, yields one record per CDR3 protein. This table holds 450,000 to 700,000 distinct CDR3 sequences, about 20% found once. Sequencing was done on a sample of PBMCs or a T cell subset sorted from them (not recorded which). These receptors were obtained from an adult woman who had mild COVID-19 (a few samples of this study predate the infection). Cell type and time point are not known.

Only a few counts were recorded for this clonotype. The V call is TRBV9, the J call TRBJ2-1, with 14 bases aligning to TRBD2. From germline, CDR1 is SGDLS and CDR2 YYNGEE. Unmatched junction bases numbered 3, after V lost 6 bases and J lost 7 bases. The CDR3 loop spans 14 amino acids. The CDR3 sequence is CASTGTSGSNEQFF. CDR3 nucleotide sequence: TGTGCCAGCACCGGGACTAGCGGGAGTAATGAGCAGTTCTTC.

This clonotype was found many times. The chain links TRBV30 to TRBJ2-7, with D perhaps TRBD1 or TRBD2 (5 bases each). This CDR3 comprises 14 residues. Looked up from germline, CDR1 is GTSNPN and CDR2 is SVGIG (reference sequence). Trimming took 0 bases from V and 5 from J, leaving 14 bases between them. CDR3 loop: CAWSVGAEGHEQYF. The CDR3 nucleotides read TGTGCCTGGAGTGTAGGGGCAGAGGGCCACGAGCAGTACTTC.

The V and J genes are TRBV12-3 or TRBV12-4 and TRBJ1-2; TRBD1 agrees at 7 bases. Trimming took 6 bases from V and 2 from J; bases not matched to a gene: 12. CDR3 size: 16 residues. CDR3 DNA: TGTGCCAGCAGCCCTTTGGGGACAGCCTCCAACTATGGCTACACCTTC. As protein: CASSPLGTASNYGYTF.

This sequence joins TRBV2 and TRBJ2-3; D not resolved. Looked up from germline, CDR1 is SNHLY and CDR2 is FYNNEI. This CDR3 region has 14 residues. Trimming stripped 4 bases from V and 2 bases from J, with 10 bases between. The CDR3 protein is CASSVLGFTDTQYF. As DNA, the CDR3 is TGTGCCAGCAGTGTGTTAGGGTTCACAGATACGCAGTATTTT.

The V and J genes are TRBV18 and TRBJ2-3; 8 positions match TRBD2. This CDR3 has 14 amino acids. V gave up 1 base and J gave up 4 bases; unmatched junction bases: 1. The germline V gene has CDR1 KGHSH and CDR2 LQKENI. CDR3 nucleotide sequence: TGTGCCAGCTCACCACGGCGGGGGGCAGATACGCAGTATTTT. It is translated as CASSPRRGADTQYF.

There are many counts of this clonotype. V gene TRBV18 combines with J gene TRBJ2-7, with 7 bases aligning to TRBD1. Trimming took 2 bases from V and 5 from J; bases not matched to a gene: 9. Germline V gene data show CDR1 as KGHSH and CDR2 as LQKENI. The length of the CDR3 is 15 residues. The CDR3, as DNA: TGTGCCAGCTCACCAAGACAGGGAAGAGTTGACGAGCAGTACTTC. This sequence encodes CASSPRQGRVDEQYF.

The chain is built from TRBV5-1 and TRBJ2-5, with 11 bases lining up with TRBD1. The CDR3 is made up of 15 amino acids. V gave up 7 bases and J gave up 4 bases; unmatched junction bases: 9. Looked up from germline, CDR1 is SGHRS and CDR2 is YFSETQ. As DNA, the CDR3 is TGCGCCAGCGATGAATGGGGGACAGGGGGAGAGACCCAGTACTTC. It codes for CASDEWGTGGETQYF.

This clonotype was seen many times. The CDR3 here is CATSGGNSADTQYF. DNA of the CDR3: TGTGCCACCTCTGGAGGGAATTCGGCAGATACGCAGTATTTT. The chain recombines TRBV12-3 or TRBV12-4 with TRBJ2-3, with a weak D call TRBD2 (6 bases). The CDR3 contains 14 residues. V was clipped by 10 bases and J by 4 bases, with 18 bases between them.